The 2 T cell receptor beta chains listed next were all sequenced from one sample in a study of blood T cell repertoires in COVID-19. Sequencing used immunoSEQ multiplex PCR; TCRdb keeps in-frame clones, though not all of them. The data contain some 140,000 clones, roughly three quarters of them singletons. The specimen was peripheral blood. Every receptor here comes from an older man with acute or convalescent COVID-19.

The gene calls are TRBV5-4 and TRBJ2-4; TRBD1 matches at 7 bases. The germline V gene has CDR1 SGHNT and CDR2 YYREEE (reference sequence). This CDR3 comprises 20 residues. J lost 0 bases, V lost 0 bases, and 15 bases had no gene match. The CDR3 sequence: CASSLAGFRTGDLAKNIQYF. CDR3 nucleotide sequence: TGTGCCAGCAGCTTGGCAGGTTTTCGGACAGGCGACTTAGCCAAAAACATTCAGTACTTC.

The chain combines TRBV27 with TRBJ1-1; 7 bases line up with TRBD1. The J segment lost 0 bases and the V segment lost 5 bases, leaving 6 bases of the junction unmatched. This CDR3 is built from 15 residues. Per germline, CDR1 MNHEY and CDR2 SMNVEV (reference sequence). The CDR3 nucleotides read TGTGCCAGCAGTCCTCCGGGACAGCTGAACACTGAAGCTTTCTTT. Its translation is CASSPPGQLNTEAFF.